This TCR beta chain was sequenced for a study of T cells in localized non-small cell lung cancer. General observations from the study: Among the top 100 tumor clones, a median around 60 appeared in adjacent lung. Elevated circulating T cell density in blood was associated with longer overall survival. Exceeding tumor, uninvolved adjacent lung had the highest T cell clonality.

This clone showed up just a few times. The antigen remains undetermined. The assay was immunoSEQ multiplex PCR, and TCRdb's table has in-frame clones only and misses some. Among 70,000 to 85,000 clones listed, 84% were seen once. This sequence originates from an older female donor with stage I lung adenocarcinoma. This specimen consisted of peripheral blood, obtained before any cancer treatment.

CDR3 residues: CASSMTGLRGANTDTQYF. In DNA form, the CDR3 reads TGTGCCAGTAGTATGACTGGGCTCAGGGGGGCCAACACGGATACGCAGTATTTT. This chain links TRBV19 with TRBJ2-3, with a tentative D call TRBD1 (7 bases). The V gene's germline CDR1 is LNHDA and CDR2 SQIVND (reference sequence). This CDR3 region has 18 residues. Trimming stripped 3 bases from V and 6 bases from J, with 25 bases between.